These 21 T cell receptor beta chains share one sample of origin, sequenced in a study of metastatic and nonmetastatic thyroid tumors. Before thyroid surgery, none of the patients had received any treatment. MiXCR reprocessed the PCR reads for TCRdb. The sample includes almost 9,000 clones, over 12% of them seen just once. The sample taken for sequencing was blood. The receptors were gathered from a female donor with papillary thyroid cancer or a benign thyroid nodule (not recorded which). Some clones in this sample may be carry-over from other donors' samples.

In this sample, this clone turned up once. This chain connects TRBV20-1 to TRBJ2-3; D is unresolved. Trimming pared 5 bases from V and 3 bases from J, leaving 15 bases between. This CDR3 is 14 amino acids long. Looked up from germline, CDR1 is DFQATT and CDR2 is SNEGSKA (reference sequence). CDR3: CSAVSLGITDTQYF. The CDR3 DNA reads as TGCAGTGCTGTATCCCTGGGGATTACAGATACGCAGTATTTT.

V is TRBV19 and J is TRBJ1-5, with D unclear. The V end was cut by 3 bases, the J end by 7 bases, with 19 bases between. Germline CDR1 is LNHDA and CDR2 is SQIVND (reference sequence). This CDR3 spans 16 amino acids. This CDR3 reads CASSIDTELQRQPQHF. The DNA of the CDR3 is TGTGCCAGTAGTATCGACACGGAACTACAGAGGCAGCCCCAGCATTTT.

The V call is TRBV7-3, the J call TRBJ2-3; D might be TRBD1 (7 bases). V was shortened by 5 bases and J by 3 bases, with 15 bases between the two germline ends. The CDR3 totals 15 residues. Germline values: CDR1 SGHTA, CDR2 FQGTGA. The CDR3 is CASSHLAGGTDTQYF. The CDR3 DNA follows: TGTGCCAGCAGCCACTTGGCAGGGGGGACAGATACGCAGTATTTT.

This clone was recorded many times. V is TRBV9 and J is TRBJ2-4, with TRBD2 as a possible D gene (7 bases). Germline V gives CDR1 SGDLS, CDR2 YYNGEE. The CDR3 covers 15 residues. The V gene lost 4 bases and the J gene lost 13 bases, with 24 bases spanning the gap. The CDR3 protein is CASSPRDNLGGEQYF. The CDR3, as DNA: TGTGCCAGCAGCCCCCGGGACAATCTGGGGGGGGAACAGTACTTC.

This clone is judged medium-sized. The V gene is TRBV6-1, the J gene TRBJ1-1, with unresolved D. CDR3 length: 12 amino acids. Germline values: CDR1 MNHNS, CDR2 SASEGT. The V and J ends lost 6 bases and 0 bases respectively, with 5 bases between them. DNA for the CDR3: TGTGCCAGCAGGGACTTGAACACTGAAGCTTTCTTT. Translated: CASRDLNTEAFF.

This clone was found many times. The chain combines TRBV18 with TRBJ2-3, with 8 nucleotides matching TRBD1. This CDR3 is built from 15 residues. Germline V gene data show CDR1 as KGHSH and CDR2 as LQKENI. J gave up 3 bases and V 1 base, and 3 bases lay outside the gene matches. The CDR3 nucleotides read TGTGCCAGCTCACCACTGGGACAGGAGACAGATACGCAGTATTTT. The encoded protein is CASSPLGQETDTQYF.

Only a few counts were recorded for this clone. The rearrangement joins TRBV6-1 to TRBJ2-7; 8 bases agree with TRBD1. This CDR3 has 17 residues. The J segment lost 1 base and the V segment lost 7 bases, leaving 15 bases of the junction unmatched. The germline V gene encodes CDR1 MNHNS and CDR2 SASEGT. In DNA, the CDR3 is TGTGCCAGCACGTCTCTGGAGAGGGGGGACAGGTCCTACGAGCAGTACTTC. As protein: CASTSLERGDRSYEQYF.

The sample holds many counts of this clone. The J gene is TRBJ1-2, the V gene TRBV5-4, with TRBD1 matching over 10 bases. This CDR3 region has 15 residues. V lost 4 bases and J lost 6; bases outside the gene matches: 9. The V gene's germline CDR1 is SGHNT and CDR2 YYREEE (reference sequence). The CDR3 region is CASSQGQGTFDGYTF. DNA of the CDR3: TGTGCCAGCAGCCAGGGACAGGGGACTTTTGATGGCTACACCTTC.

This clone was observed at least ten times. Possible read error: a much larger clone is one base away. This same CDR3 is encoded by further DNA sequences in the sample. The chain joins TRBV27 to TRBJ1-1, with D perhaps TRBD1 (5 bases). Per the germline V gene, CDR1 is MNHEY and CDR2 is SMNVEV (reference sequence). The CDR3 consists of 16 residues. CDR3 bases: TGTGCCAGCAGCTTATCAGGCAGGGAGAGGAACACTGAAGCTTTCTTT. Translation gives CASSLSGRERNTEAFF.

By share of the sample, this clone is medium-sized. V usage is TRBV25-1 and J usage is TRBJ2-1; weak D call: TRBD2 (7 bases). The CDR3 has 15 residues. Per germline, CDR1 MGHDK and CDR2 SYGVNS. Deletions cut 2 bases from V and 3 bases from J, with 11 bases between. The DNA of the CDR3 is TGTGCCAGCAGTGAAGGGGGAGGGGGCTACAATGAGCAGTTCTTC. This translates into CASSEGGGGYNEQFF.

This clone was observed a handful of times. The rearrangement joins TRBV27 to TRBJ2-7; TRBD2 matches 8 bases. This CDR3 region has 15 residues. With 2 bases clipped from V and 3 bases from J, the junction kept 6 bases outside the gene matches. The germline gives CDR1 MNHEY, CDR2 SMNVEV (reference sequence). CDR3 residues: CASSLILAGSYEQYF. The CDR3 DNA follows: TGTGCCAGCAGTTTAATTCTAGCGGGCAGCTACGAGCAGTACTTC.

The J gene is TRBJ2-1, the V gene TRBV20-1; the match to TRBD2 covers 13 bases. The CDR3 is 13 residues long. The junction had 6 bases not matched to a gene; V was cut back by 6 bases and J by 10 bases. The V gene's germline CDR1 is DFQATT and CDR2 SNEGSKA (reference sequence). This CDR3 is CSAGKTSGGEQFF. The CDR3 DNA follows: TGCAGTGCGGGAAAGACTAGCGGGGGGGAGCAGTTCTTC.

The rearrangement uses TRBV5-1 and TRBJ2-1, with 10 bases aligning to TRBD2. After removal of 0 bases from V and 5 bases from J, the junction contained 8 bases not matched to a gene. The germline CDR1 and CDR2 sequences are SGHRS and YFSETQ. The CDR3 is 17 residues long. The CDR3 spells CASSLGLAGRSHNEQFF. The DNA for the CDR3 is TGCGCCAGCAGCTTGGGACTAGCGGGCCGTTCCCACAATGAGCAGTTCTTC.

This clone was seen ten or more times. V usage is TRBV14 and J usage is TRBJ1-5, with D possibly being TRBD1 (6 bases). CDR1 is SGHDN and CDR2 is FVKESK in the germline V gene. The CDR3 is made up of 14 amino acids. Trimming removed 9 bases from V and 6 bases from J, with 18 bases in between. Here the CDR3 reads CARGDPGEGQPQHF. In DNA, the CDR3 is TGTGCCAGGGGTGACCCAGGGGAGGGTCAGCCCCAGCATTTT.

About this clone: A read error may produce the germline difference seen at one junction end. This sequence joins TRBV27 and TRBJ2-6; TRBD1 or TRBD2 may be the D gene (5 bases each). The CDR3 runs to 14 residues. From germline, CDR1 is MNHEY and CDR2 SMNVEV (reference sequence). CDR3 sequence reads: CASSSRPGANFLTF. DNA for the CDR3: TGTGCCAGCAGTTCCAGACCCGGGGCCAACTTCCTGACTTTC.

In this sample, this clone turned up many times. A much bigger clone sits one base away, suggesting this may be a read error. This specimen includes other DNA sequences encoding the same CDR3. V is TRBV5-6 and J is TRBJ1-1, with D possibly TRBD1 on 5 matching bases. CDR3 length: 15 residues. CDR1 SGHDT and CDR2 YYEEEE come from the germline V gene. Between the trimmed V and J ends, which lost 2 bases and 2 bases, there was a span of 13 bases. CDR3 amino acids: CASSFWTGPNTEAFF. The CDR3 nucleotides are TGTGCCAGCAGCTTCTGGACGGGGCCTAACACTGAAGCTTTCTTT.

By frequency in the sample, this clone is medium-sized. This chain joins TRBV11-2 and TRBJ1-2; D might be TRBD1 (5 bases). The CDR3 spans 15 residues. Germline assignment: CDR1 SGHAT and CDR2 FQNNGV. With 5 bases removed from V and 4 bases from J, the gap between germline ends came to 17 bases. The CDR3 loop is CASSPQVGLSYGYTF. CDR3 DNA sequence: TGTGCCAGCAGCCCGCAGGTGGGGCTATCCTATGGCTACACCTTC. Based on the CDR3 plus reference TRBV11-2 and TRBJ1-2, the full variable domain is EAGVAQSPRYKIIEKRQSVAFWCNPISGHATLYWYQQILGQGPKLLIQFQNNGVVDDSQLPKDRFSAERLKGVDSTLKIQPAKLEDSAVYLCASSPQVGLSYGYTFGSGTRLTVV.

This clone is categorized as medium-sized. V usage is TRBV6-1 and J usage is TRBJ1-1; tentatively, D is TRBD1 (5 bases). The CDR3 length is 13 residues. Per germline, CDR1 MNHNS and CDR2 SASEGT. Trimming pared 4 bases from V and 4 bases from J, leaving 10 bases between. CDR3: CASSAWGGTEAFF. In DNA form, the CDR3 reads TGTGCCAGCAGTGCTTGGGGGGGCACTGAAGCTTTCTTT.

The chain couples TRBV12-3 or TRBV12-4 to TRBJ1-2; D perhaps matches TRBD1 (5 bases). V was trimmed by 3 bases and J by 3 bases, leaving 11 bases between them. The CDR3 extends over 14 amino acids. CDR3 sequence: CASSFGGIYYGYTF. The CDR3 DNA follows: TGTGCCAGCAGTTTCGGGGGGATTTACTATGGCTACACCTTC.

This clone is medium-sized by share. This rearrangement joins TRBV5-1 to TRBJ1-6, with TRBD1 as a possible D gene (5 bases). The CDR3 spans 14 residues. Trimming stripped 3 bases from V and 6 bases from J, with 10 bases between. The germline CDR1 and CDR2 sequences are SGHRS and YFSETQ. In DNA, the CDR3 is TGCGCCAGCAGCTCAGGGACGACTAATTCACCCCTCCACTTT. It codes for CASSSGTTNSPLHF.

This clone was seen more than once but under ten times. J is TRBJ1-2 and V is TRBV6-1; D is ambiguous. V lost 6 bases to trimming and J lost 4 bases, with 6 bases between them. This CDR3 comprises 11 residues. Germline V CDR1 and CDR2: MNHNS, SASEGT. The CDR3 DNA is TGTGCCAGCAGCATGCCCTATGGCTACACCTTC. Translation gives CASSMPYGYTF.